Following are 3 T cell receptor beta chains from one sample sequenced in a study of blood T cell repertoires in COVID-19. The method was immunoSEQ multiplex PCR; TCRdb's version includes in-frame clones alone and lacks a portion of them. This sample carries approximately 300,000 clones, about nine tenths of them seen once, and the ten largest clones take 4% to 5%. Sequencing was done on a sample of PBMCs or T cells enriched from blood (not recorded which). The receptors stem from a man aged 30-40 years who had recovered from COVID-19.

The rearrangement links TRBV30 to TRBJ2-5; TRBD2 is a possible D gene (5 bases). Germline V lookup: CDR1 GTSNPN, CDR2 SVGIG (reference sequence). V was trimmed by 4 bases and J by 5 bases, leaving 17 bases between them. The CDR3 consists of 14 residues. The CDR3 loop is CAWTGERVGETQYF. The CDR3 DNA is TGTGCCTGGACTGGGGAGAGGGTAGGGGAGACCCAGTACTTC.

This chain connects TRBV11-3 to TRBJ2-7, with TRBD2 as a possible D gene (6 bases). V was pared by 4 bases and J by 3 bases, with 13 bases between. This CDR3 comprises 14 residues. Germline V gene sequence: CDR1 SGHNT, CDR2 YENEEA. The CDR3 is CASSSRVADYEQYF. The CDR3 DNA reads as TGTGCCAGCAGCTCTCGGGTAGCGGACTACGAGCAGTACTTC. The full variable domain, completed using reference TRBV11-3 and TRBJ2-7, is EAGVVQSPRYKIIEKKQPVAFWCNPISGHNTLYWYLQNLGQGPELLIRYENEEAVDDSQLPKDRFSAERLKGVDSTLKIQPAELGDSAVYLCASSSRVADYEQYFGPGTRLTVT.

The chain couples TRBV29-1 to TRBJ2-3; 10 nucleotides align to TRBD1. The junction had 5 bases not matched to a gene; V was cut back by 7 bases and J by 4 bases. Germline CDR1 is SQVTM and CDR2 is ANQGSEA. The CDR3 has 13 amino acids. In DNA, the CDR3 is TGCAGCGCCGAGACAGGGGGCGCAGATACGCAGTATTTT. Its protein product is CSAETGGADTQYF.